The text below deals with one T cell receptor (beta chain). Its antigen specificity is not known. Nothing much larger sits one base from this clone, and base qualities are not available. The sample comes from a study of cytomegalovirus exposure and HLA in healthy donors (TCRdb year 2017). Turning to the overall study: An earlier analysis of more than 550 of the donors reported approximately 300 Gb of sequence data and about 120 million unique TCR beta sequences obtained from roughly 180 million T cells. An early release that covered some 640 HLA-typed donors contained approximately 300 gigabases of sequencing data and tens of millions of unique TCR sequences. Of the approximately 400 genotyped donors, 81% fell in the genetic ancestry cluster associated with self-reported Caucasian donors. The study was designed to test whether signatures of past pathogen exposure could be identified by cataloging public T cell receptors. The study profiled the T cell repertoires of hundreds of subjects by immunosequencing and related them to cytomegalovirus serostatus. Besides the first cohort of around 670 subjects, a separate validation cohort made up of 90 to 150 different subjects was used. The study combined high-throughput TCR immunosequencing, statistical association of individual TCRs with disease status, and machine learning to predict cytomegalovirus infection status. In a later analysis, previously published TCR beta repertoires from several hundred donors were re-analyzed and high-resolution HLA genotyping was added so that TCR occurrence patterns could be studied. The later analysis used no new phenotypic data to find candidate immune exposures, relying instead on TCR beta sequences and their occurrence across donors. An earlier analysis of about 620 of the donors applied high-throughput TCR beta sequencing to assess whether each TCR beta V gene segment acted as functional or pseudogenic. Alongside the repertoire data, information on donor age, sex, ethnicity and CMV serostatus was compiled. In a later genetic analysis, genome-wide SNP genotypes for about 55% of the roughly 700 donors were used, and that subset was treated as a discovery cohort. Every repertoire in the discovery cohort had been generated on one and the same sequencing platform. HLA typing covered class I and class II loci at four-digit resolution. The number of typed donors differed by locus: about 620-630 for A, B, C, DRB1 and DQB1; some 540 for DQA1; 606 for DPA1; and some 430 for DPB1. Because of strong linkage in the cohort, four or five DR-DQ haplotypes were treated as single units for association and clustering. Across roughly 420 genotyped donors of the cohort, an average of 235,054 unique TCR beta nucleotide sequences per donor were sequenced, and around 20% of those sequences were non-productive. Overall study outcomes, separate from this receptor: The study gave a list of more than 150 TCR beta chains associated with cytomegalovirus. Presence/absence analyses assumed roughly uniform sequencing depth across donors, an assumption that may not hold. It was suggested by the authors that the approach could potentially be generalized to other disease states and immunological phenotypes. The only immune exposure information available for the cohort was CMV serostatus. In vitro tests confirmed that a few of the cytomegalovirus-associated TCR beta chains recognize cytomegalovirus antigens. In an earlier analysis of 587 of the donors, most TCR beta V segments appeared in productive rearrangements about 90% or about 30% of the time, broadly matching IMGT annotations. In this cohort, only TCR beta chains were sequenced, and detectable features were limited by the absence of alpha or paired-chain data. According to a later analysis, most CMV-associated TCR beta chains appeared to be HLA-restricted, and the HLA associations seemed to be driven largely by CMV exposure. In a later analysis, 16,951 TCR beta sequences were associated with specific HLA alleles at a false discovery rate of 0.05. According to a later genetic analysis, donors in an Asian-associated ancestry cluster had fewer N-insertions in productive TCRs than the approximately 710-donor mean. Because counts were too low, roughly 18 rarely observed V segments, including chromosome 9 orphons, were left out of the earlier analysis of a few hundred of the donors. A further reported finding was that TCR beta sequences accurately predicted the HLA-A and HLA-B alleles for most subjects in the first cohort. According to a later analysis, TCR association rates differed among HLA loci, with DRB1 alleles showing the most associated TCRs and HLA-C alleles showing the fewest. While some public TCRs were present in many individuals, most TCR sequences turned up only very rarely across donors. In a later genetic analysis, a missense DCLRE1C variant was associated with V-gene and J-gene trimming of TCR beta chains, and the association was replicated in an independent cohort. Because HLA typing was missing for some donors at each locus, association tests included only the typed subset. Linkage disequilibrium might explain the correlated functional status among segregating V segments, but an unknown experimental factor could not be ruled out. When HLA alleles, especially DR and DQ, strongly co-occurred, attributing TCR associations to individual alleles was difficult. A cluster of highly shared sequence variants was judged likely to represent a technical artifact of the sequencing pipeline. In a later analysis, several top co-occurrence clusters were reported to appear linked to parvovirus B19, influenza, CMV and Epstein-Barr virus. In a later analysis, HLA-associated TCR beta chains showed more clonal expansion and lower generation probabilities than non-associated chains that were equally common. Cytomegalovirus status was reported to be diagnosed by the classifier with high specificity and sensitivity in both the original and validation cohorts.

The cohort consisted of 600 to 750 healthy bone marrow donors. Cohort members were all nominally healthy when sampled, although unrecorded immune exposures were likely present. The donor was CMV seropositive and was included in the group of 250 to 300 seropositive cohort members. A peripheral blood sample was collected from each donor, and TCR beta sequencing was performed on peripheral blood mononuclear cells. The Qiagen DNeasy Blood Extraction Kit was used to extract genomic DNA from the blood cell samples. Library construction relied on the immunoSEQ multiplex PCR assay. The multiplex PCR relied on a mix of 60 forward primers for TCR Vbeta segments and 13 reverse primers for TCR Jbeta segments. Amplification of the CDR3 region of rearranged TCR beta genes was performed with a multiplex PCR assay on genomic DNA. Amplified TCR beta libraries were sequenced as 87-base-pair reads on the Illumina HiSeq System. The source study handled its data this way. In a later analysis, some 80 million unique TCR beta chains were counted across the 500 to 850 repertoires, and approximately 11 million of these chains were shared by at least two donors. To remove PCR and sequencing errors, raw reads were error-corrected and collapsed into unique sequences using a nearest-neighbor algorithm that merged closely related sequences. CDR3 sequences were aligned to IMGT reference sequences to assign V, D and J gene segments. For a sequence to be retained, a match of at least six nucleotides was required to both a V gene segment and a J gene segment. Rearrangements were called productive when the CDR3 lacked stop codons and stayed in frame with V and J; all others were non-productive. CDR3 was defined according to IMGT convention as the region running from the second conserved V-encoded cysteine to the conserved J-encoded phenylalanine. The earlier analysis of about 640 of the donors excluded any sequence lacking an unambiguous match to a single V gene segment. An earlier analysis of fewer than 750 of the donors classified V segments as functional when productive rearrangements were above 56.7% and as segregating when the standard deviation between donors was above 5%. A statistical classification framework was built for diagnosing cytomegalovirus status from the catalog of TCR beta chain sequences. V and J gene assignment, in a later analysis, came from comparing TCR nucleotide sequences with IMGT/GENE-DB human TR gene sequences. In a later analysis, CDR3 sequences and most-parsimonious VDJ recombination scenarios were assigned using the TCRdist pipeline. In a later analysis, every TCR beta chain was defined by the combination of its CDR3 amino acid sequence and its V-gene family, and reads without a unique V-gene family were dropped. To address suspected cross-contamination and a sequencing artifact, a later analysis removed 592 highly shared, low-generation-probability nucleotide sequences. In a later analysis, a clonal expansion index was calculated for each public chain from normalized within-repertoire ranks of inferred template counts. Generation probabilities in a later analysis came from a VDJ recombination model fitted to out-of-frame rearrangements, and those results were checked against IGoR. In a later analysis, hypergeometric tests were used to score TCR-TCR, TCR-HLA and TCR-CMV co-occurrence, with a repertoire-size bias correction applied to TCR pairs. False discovery rates were estimated in a later analysis by permuting HLA or CMV assignments 20 times. In a later analysis, co-occurring TCRs were grouped using DBSCAN, with TCRdist sequence similarity added in when clustering inside HLA-allele-positive subsets. Repertoires with fewer than 30,000 or more than 120,000 public chains, plus five repertoires with anomalous nucleotide sharing, were excluded from co-occurrence clustering. In TCRdb, the immuneACCESS table is reduced to in-frame sequences with V and J assigned. These tables do not hold every clone; where another copy was compared, an unresolved V gene accounts for under half, and the others remain unexplained. The DNA was the basis for D and trimming; V, J and clone size are from that table. The sample table shows about 81,000 clones, and about 80% are seen once. Under 3.5% of the sample goes to the ten largest clones.

Input material: PBMCs. This TCR was recovered from a man aged 45-65 years in good health and CMV-seropositive.

The DNA sequence is TGTGCCAGCAGCTTAGACTTAGGACTAGCGGGGAACACCGGGGAGCTGTTTTTT. Its protein product is CASSLDLGLAGNTGELFF. The sequence links TRBV11-3 to TRBJ2-2, and 11 junction bases match TRBD2. Trimming removed 0 bases from V and 1 base from J; the gene matches leave 4 bases unexplained. The germline V gene gives CDR1 as SGHNT and CDR2 as YENEEA. The CDR3 has 18 amino acids, counting the end cysteine and phenylalanine. Only the CDR3 region is kept as DNA, spanning 54 bases read in frame from base 1.